Each of the 24 T cell receptor beta chains below was sequenced from the same sample in a study of T-cell reconstitution after alpha-beta-depleted transplantation in children. This sample's TCRbeta library carried unique molecular identifier barcodes. TCRdb called the PCR reads again in MiXCR, with one record for every CDR3 protein. The sample lists 440,000 or so distinct CDR3 sequences, roughly 44% occurring once. The sample was PBMCs, taken before TCRalphabeta/CD19-depleted stem cell transplant. The receptor source for this set is a girl aged 2-10 years with aplastic anemia, due to receive a stem cell transplant.

This chain joins TRBV5-1 and TRBJ1-1, with 8 nucleotides matching TRBD1. CDR3 length equals 15 residues. The germline gives CDR1 SGHRS, CDR2 YFSETQ. The ends lost 3 bases at V and 1 base at J; junction bases unmatched: 5. The CDR3 DNA follows: TGCGCCAGCAGCTCGGACAGGGATCGGAACACTGAAGCTTTCTTT. As protein: CASSSDRDRNTEAFF.

The rearrangement joins TRBV24-1 to TRBJ2-3; 7 bases are shared with TRBD1. This CDR3 is 17 amino acids long. J lost 5 bases, V lost 3 bases, and 13 bases had no gene match. The germline gives CDR1 KGHDR, CDR2 SFDVKD. The DNA for the CDR3 is TGTGCCACCAGTGATCTAACGACAGGGCAACAGGGAGATACGCAGTATTTT. As protein: CATSDLTTGQQGDTQYF.

This chain links TRBV7-3 with TRBJ2-1; 10 bases agree with TRBD2. The CDR3 runs 15 residues. Germline V gene sequence: CDR1 SGHTA, CDR2 FQGTGA. Trimming took 5 bases from V and 6 from J; bases not matched to a gene: 7. CDR3 coding DNA: TGTGCCAGCAGCCAGAGCGGGAGGGCCATCAATGAGCAGTTCTTC. Its translation: CASSQSGRAINEQFF.

V usage is TRBV4-1 and J usage is TRBJ1-1; tentative D call: TRBD1 (5 bases). Germline-derived CDR1 and CDR2 are MGHRA and YSYEKL. The CDR3 is made up of 15 amino acids. V shed 4 bases and J shed 1 base, with 13 bases lying between them. CDR3 nucleotides: TGCGCCAGCAGCCGGTTAGGGGCCCCGAACACTGAAGCTTTCTTT. This translates into CASSRLGAPNTEAFF.

V is TRBV6-2 or TRBV6-3 and J is TRBJ2-5, with D unresolved. V dropped 2 bases and J dropped 2 bases, with 12 bases sitting between them. The germline CDR1 and CDR2 sequences are MNHEY and SVGEGT. There are 15 residues in the CDR3. The CDR3 region is CASSYGSGSQETQYF. CDR3 DNA sequence: TGTGCCAGCAGTTACGGGTCAGGTAGTCAAGAGACCCAGTACTTC.

This chain joins TRBV5-1 and TRBJ2-7; no definite D call. Germline assignment: CDR1 SGHRS and CDR2 YFSETQ. With 1 base removed from V and 6 bases from J, the gap between germline ends came to 14 bases. The CDR3 spans 14 residues. CDR3 DNA sequence: TGCGCCAGCAGCTTGAAGGCAGGTAATCGCGAGCAGTACTTC. Its protein product is CASSLKAGNREQYF. Based on the CDR3 plus reference TRBV5-1 and TRBJ2-7, the full variable domain is KAGVTQTPRYLIKTRGQQVTLSCSPISGHRSVSWYQQTPGQGLQFLFEYFSETQRNKGNFPGRFSGRQFSNSRSEMNVSTLELGDSALYLCASSLKAGNREQYFGPGTRLTVT.

This clonotype was found once. This chain joins TRBV7-9 and TRBJ1-1, with unresolved D. This CDR3 spans 14 amino acids. Trimming shortened V by 6 bases and J by 6 bases, and 17 bases separated the two germline ends. Germline-derived CDR1 and CDR2 are SEHNR and FQNEAQ (reference sequence). In DNA, the CDR3 is TGTGCCAGCAGAGGGCCTAAGGCTATCCCTGAAGCTTTCTTT. This sequence encodes CASRGPKAIPEAFF.

The chain carries TRBV20-1 and TRBJ2-7; D unresolved. The CDR3 runs 13 residues. Looked up from germline, CDR1 is DFQATT and CDR2 is SNEGSKA (reference sequence). CDR3 region: CSAPLIHSYEQYF. CDR3 DNA sequence: TGCAGCGCCCCGTTGATCCACTCCTACGAGCAGTACTTC.

The chain couples TRBV7-9 to TRBJ1-1, with 7 bases matching TRBD1. Per the germline V gene, CDR1 is SEHNR and CDR2 is FQNEAQ (reference sequence). V shed 5 bases, J shed 10 bases, and the junction held 7 bases outside the gene matches. This CDR3 has 12 amino acids. The CDR3: CASSTGTEGAFF. In DNA, the CDR3 is TGTGCCAGCAGCACCGGGACAGAAGGAGCTTTCTTT.

This clonotype was observed a handful of times. The chain joins TRBV20-1 to TRBJ1-3; 7 bases fit TRBD1. Per germline, CDR1 DFQATT and CDR2 SNEGSKA (reference sequence). CDR3 length: 13 amino acids. V shed 6 bases and J 3 bases; nucleotides not matched to a gene: 5. For the CDR3, the DNA is TGCAGTGCGCTCAGGGGGAGTGGAAACACCATATATTTT. Amino acids: CSALRGSGNTIYF.

The rearrangement joins TRBV4-1 to TRBJ1-2; 8 bases match TRBD1. The CDR3 is 14 amino acids. V shed 4 bases and J 5 bases; nucleotides not matched to a gene: 6. The germline gives CDR1 MGHRA, CDR2 YSYEKL. The CDR3 here is CASSPTGAFYGYTF. The CDR3 coding sequence is TGCGCCAGCAGCCCGACAGGGGCCTTTTATGGCTACACCTTC.

The chain carries TRBV7-9 and TRBJ2-7; D is possibly TRBD2 (5 bases). Germline CDR1 SEHNR, CDR2 FQNEAQ (reference sequence). The CDR3 has 13 amino acids. V lost 0 bases and J lost 6, with 9 bases in between. DNA for the CDR3: TGTGCCAGCAGCTTAGCTACTAGTGGCGAGCAGTACTTC. It is translated as CASSLATSGEQYF.

This clonotype has only a few counts. The J gene is TRBJ2-7, the V gene TRBV6-1; 10 bases align to TRBD2. This CDR3 has 14 residues. CDR1 and CDR2 (germline): MNHNS, SASEGT. V dropped 4 bases and J dropped 2; count of bases not matched to a gene: 2. In DNA form, the CDR3 reads TGTGCCAGCAGTGGGACTAGCGGCCCCTACGAGCAGTACTTC. This encodes CASSGTSGPYEQYF.

Comment on this clonotype: A read error is possible here, since a much larger clone lies one base away. This likely comes from a read error, as the CDR3 has no conserved phenylalanine or tryptophan at its end. The CDR3 DNA is TGTGCGATTGGAGCAGGGGAAATTGAGCAGTTCTCC. Its protein is CAIGAGEIEQFS. The rearrangement joins TRBV28 to TRBJ2-1, with D possibly TRBD1 on 6 matching bases. The CDR3 is 12 residues long. Looked up from germline, CDR1 is MDHEN and CDR2 is SYDVKM.

This clonotype has just a few counts. V gene TRBV7-6 combines with J gene TRBJ2-5; a weak D match, TRBD2 (6 bases). The CDR3 runs 16 residues. Trimming removed 7 bases from V and 1 base from J, with 19 bases in between. Germline V gene sequence: CDR1 SGHVS, CDR2 FNYEAQ. The CDR3 here is CASTKEGSLPQETQYF. DNA of the CDR3: TGTGCCAGCACCAAGGAGGGGAGCCTTCCCCAAGAGACCCAGTACTTC.

In its sample, this clonotype was seen many times. The chain couples TRBV6-6 to TRBJ2-3; 8 bases fit TRBD2. Germline V gene data show CDR1 as MNHNY and CDR2 as SVGAGI (reference sequence). This CDR3 contains 14 residues. V lost 7 bases, J lost 2 bases, and 5 bases stayed unmatched. Written as DNA, the CDR3 is TGTGCCAGCAAGCCTAGCGGGTACACAGATACGCAGTATTTT. Protein product: CASKPSGYTDTQYF.

The chain combines TRBV5-1 with TRBJ1-3; the D is unclear. V shed 0 bases and J shed 4 bases, with 11 bases lying between them. From germline, CDR1 is SGHRS and CDR2 YFSETQ. There are 15 residues in the CDR3. The DNA for the CDR3 is TGCGCCAGCAGCTTGGTGGCGGGAGAAGGAAACACCATATATTTT. Translating gives CASSLVAGEGNTIYF.

This clonotype was seen at least ten times. This rearrangement joins TRBV20-1 to TRBJ2-7, with 7 bases identical to TRBD2. The V gene end was trimmed by 6 bases and the J gene end by 2 bases; junction bases not matched to a gene: 10. Germline V gene sequence: CDR1 DFQATT, CDR2 SNEGSKA (reference sequence). The length of the CDR3 is 14 residues. DNA of the CDR3: TGCAGTGCCCCTGGGGGGGGACCTCCCTACGAGCAGTACTTC. Its protein product is CSAPGGGPPYEQYF.

This clonotype appeared a few times. The gene calls are TRBV5-1 and TRBJ2-7; D is undetermined. The ends were cut back, 4 bases at V and 1 base at J, with 12 bases in the middle. The CDR3 sequence is 14 residues long. Germline V gene lookup returns CDR1 SGHRS and CDR2 YFSETQ. CDR3 DNA: TGCGCCAGCAGCCTTATAGTCGGGTCCTACGAGCAGTACTTC. It codes for CASSLIVGSYEQYF.

This clonotype was observed once. The rearrangement joins TRBV5-1 to TRBJ2-1, with D possibly TRBD2 on 5 matching bases. This CDR3 contains 16 residues. The ends were cut back, 0 bases at V and 5 bases at J, with 15 bases in the middle. CDR1 and CDR2 (germline): SGHRS, YFSETQ. In DNA form, the CDR3 reads TGCGCCAGCAGCTTGGGTAGCGCCCGGGCCAACAATGAGCAGTTCTTC. It specifies CASSLGSARANNEQFF.

Remarks on this clonotype: One base away lies a much larger clone, so this may be a sequencing read error. V and J are TRBV20-1 and TRBJ2-5, with TRBD2 identical over 15 bases. CDR3 length: 16 amino acids. Germline CDR1 DFQATT, CDR2 SNEGSKA (reference sequence). CDR3 coding DNA: TGCTGTGCTGCAGGACTAGCGGGAGGGGTTCAAAAGACCCAGTACTTC. Translation: CCAAGLAGGVQKTQYF.

This clonotype was recorded at least ten times. CDR3 in amino acids: CATSRGYNQPQHF. The CDR3, as DNA: TGTGCCACCAGCAGGGGTTACAATCAGCCCCAGCATTTT. The chain employs TRBV15 and TRBJ1-5, with D unresolved. This CDR3 comprises 13 residues. Germline lookup yields CDR1 LNHNV and CDR2 YYDKDF (reference sequence). V was trimmed by 3 bases and J by 3 bases, leaving 6 bases between them.

This chain connects TRBV28 to TRBJ1-2, with no clear D. V shed 4 bases and J shed 1 base, with 13 bases lying between them. This CDR3 region has 15 residues. Looked up from germline, CDR1 is MDHEN and CDR2 is SYDVKM. CDR3 amino acids: CASSSTGPSNYGYTF. DNA for the CDR3: TGTGCCAGCAGTTCAACCGGCCCTAGTAACTATGGCTACACCTTC.

This clonotype was detected only once. This sequence joins TRBV5-1 and TRBJ1-5; 9 bases agree with TRBD1. V trimming: 5 bases; J trimming: 7 bases; junction bases outside the gene matches: 4. Germline CDR1 SGHRS, CDR2 YFSETQ. The CDR3 length is 13 residues. DNA for the CDR3: TGCGCCAGCAGGGACAGGGGAGAACAGCCCCAGCATTTT. Translating it yields CASRDRGEQPQHF.